Following are 8 T cell receptor beta chains from one sample sequenced in a study of T cells after yellow fever vaccination. TCRdb independently ran MiXCR on the 5' RACE reads; one entry per CDR3 protein. The table shows some 350,000 distinct CDR3 sequences, with approximately 4% occurring only once. The source was PBMCs, collected 5 days after the yellow fever booster vaccination. The receptors come from a man younger than 35 who received the YFV17D yellow fever vaccine.

This clonotype was counted ten times or more. This rearrangement joins TRBV12-3 or TRBV12-4 to TRBJ1-2; a weak D match, TRBD1 (6 bases). The V end lost 4 bases, the J end lost 0 bases, and 12 bases lay between the germline ends. This CDR3 comprises 15 residues. CDR3 bases: TGTGCCAGCAGTTCGGACAGCCGATCTAACTATGGCTACACCTTC. It encodes CASSSDSRSNYGYTF.

This clonotype was detected many times. The chain links TRBV18 to TRBJ2-7, with D perhaps TRBD1 (5 bases). CDR3 length equals 13 residues. Germline V lookup: CDR1 KGHSH, CDR2 LQKENI. V shed 3 bases and J shed 3 bases, with 9 bases lying between them. CDR3 coding DNA: TGTGCCAGCTCACCGGCGCAGGGCTACGAGCAGTACTTC. Amino acids: CASSPAQGYEQYF.

This clonotype was detected a few times. This chain links TRBV20-1 with TRBJ1-4; D perhaps matches TRBD1 (5 bases). CDR1 and CDR2 from the germline V gene are DFQATT and SNEGSKA (reference sequence). This CDR3 has 13 residues. V was clipped by 3 bases and J by 8 bases, with 13 bases between them. CDR3 in DNA: TGCAGTGCTAGCCCGCCAGGGCAGGAAAAACTGTTTTTT. Translating gives CSASPPGQEKLFF.

This clonotype has ten or more counts. This chain links TRBV6-1 with TRBJ2-1; 8 nucleotides align to TRBD2. Germline assignment: CDR1 MNHNS and CDR2 SASEGT. The CDR3 is 15 residues long. Trimming removed 4 bases from V and 9 bases from J; junction bases left unmatched: 11. CDR3 region: CASSGSGGPLGEQFF. CDR3 nucleotides: TGTGCCAGCAGTGGTTCGGGGGGGCCTTTGGGTGAGCAGTTCTTC.

This chain uses TRBV7-3 with TRBJ2-1, with 9 bases lining up with TRBD1. Germline V CDR1 and CDR2: SGHTA, FQGTGA. The CDR3 has 15 residues. V was pared by 0 bases and J by 7 bases, with 4 bases of the junction left unmatched. The CDR3: CASSLTWTGENEQFF. Written as DNA, the CDR3 is TGTGCCAGCAGCTTAACGTGGACAGGGGAAAATGAGCAGTTCTTC. The full variable domain, rest sourced from reference TRBV7-3 and TRBJ2-1, is GAGVSQTPSNKVTEKGKYVELRCDPISGHTALYWYRQSLGQGPEFLIYFQGTGAADDSGLPNDRFFAVRPEGSVSTLKIQRTERGDSAVYLCASSLTWTGENEQFFGPGTRLTVL.

The chain is built from TRBV7-3 and TRBJ2-1, with D unclear. Germline assignment: CDR1 SGHTA and CDR2 FQGTGA. V was trimmed by 2 bases and J by 9 bases, leaving 8 bases between them. The CDR3 spans 12 residues. DNA of the CDR3: TGTGCCAGCAGCTTAGGATGGCCTGAGCAGTTCTTC. This gives the protein CASSLGWPEQFF.

This clonotype has just a few counts. This rearrangement joins TRBV7-2 to TRBJ2-6; D remains unclear. Germline V gene lookup returns CDR1 SGHTA and CDR2 FQGNSA. The CDR3 is 13 residues long. Trimming took 4 bases from V and 4 from J, leaving 5 bases between them. CDR3 in DNA: TGTGCCAGCAGCTCCGTAGGGGCCAACGTCCTGACTTTC. It translates to CASSSVGANVLTF.

At least ten counts were recorded for this clonotype. The chain employs TRBV5-1 and TRBJ1-1, with unresolved D. From germline, CDR1 is SGHRS and CDR2 YFSETQ. This CDR3 comprises 14 residues. Trimming took 0 bases from V and 3 from J, leaving 9 bases between them. CDR3 nucleotides: TGCGCCAGCAGCTTGGGGCGGTGGGACACTGAAGCTTTCTTT. This gives the protein CASSLGRWDTEAFF.